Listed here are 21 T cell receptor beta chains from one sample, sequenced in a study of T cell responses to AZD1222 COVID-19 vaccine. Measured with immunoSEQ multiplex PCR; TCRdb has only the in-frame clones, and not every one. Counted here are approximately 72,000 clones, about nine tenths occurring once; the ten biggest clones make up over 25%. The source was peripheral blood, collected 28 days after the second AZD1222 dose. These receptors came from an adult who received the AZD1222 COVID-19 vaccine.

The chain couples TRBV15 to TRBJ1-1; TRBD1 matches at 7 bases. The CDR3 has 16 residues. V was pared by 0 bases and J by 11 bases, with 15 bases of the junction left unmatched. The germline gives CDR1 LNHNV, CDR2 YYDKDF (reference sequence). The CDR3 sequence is CATSRDSGARGVRAFF. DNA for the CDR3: TGTGCCACCAGCAGAGATAGTGGCGCCAGGGGGGTTAGGGCTTTCTTT.

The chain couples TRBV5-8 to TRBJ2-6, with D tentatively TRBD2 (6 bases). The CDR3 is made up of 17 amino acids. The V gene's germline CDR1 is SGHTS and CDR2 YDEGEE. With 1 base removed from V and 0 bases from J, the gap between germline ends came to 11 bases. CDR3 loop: CASSLRAGPSGANVLTF. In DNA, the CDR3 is TGTGCCAGCAGCTTGAGGGCGGGGCCCTCTGGGGCCAACGTCCTGACTTTC.

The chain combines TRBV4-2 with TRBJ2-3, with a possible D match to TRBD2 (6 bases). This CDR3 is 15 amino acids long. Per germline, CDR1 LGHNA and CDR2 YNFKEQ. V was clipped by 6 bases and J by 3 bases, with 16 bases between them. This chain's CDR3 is CASRRDPSSTDTQYF. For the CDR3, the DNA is TGTGCCAGCAGGCGGGACCCATCTTCTACAGATACGCAGTATTTT.

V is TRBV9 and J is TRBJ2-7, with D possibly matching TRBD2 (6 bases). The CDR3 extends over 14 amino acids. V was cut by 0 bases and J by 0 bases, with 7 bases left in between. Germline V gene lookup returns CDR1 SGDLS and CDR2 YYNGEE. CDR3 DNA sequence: TGTGCCAGCAGCGTAGAGGGAGGCTCCTACGAGCAGTACTTC. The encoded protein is CASSVEGGSYEQYF.

As DNA, the CDR3 is TGTGCCAGCAGTCCTTGGAGCTATCAGCCCCAGCATTTT. Translation: CASSPWSYQPQHF. This sequence joins TRBV6-5 and TRBJ1-5; D is ambiguous. The CDR3 loop spans 13 amino acids. The V and J ends lost 5 bases and 5 bases respectively, with 10 bases between them. Germline lookup yields CDR1 MNHEY and CDR2 SVGAGI.

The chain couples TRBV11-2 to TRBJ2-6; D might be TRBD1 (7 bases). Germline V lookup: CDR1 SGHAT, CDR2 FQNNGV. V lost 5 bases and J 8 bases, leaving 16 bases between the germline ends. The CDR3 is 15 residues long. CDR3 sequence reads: CASSNRRDSPNVLTF. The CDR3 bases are TGTGCCAGCAGCAACCGGAGGGACAGCCCCAACGTCCTGACTTTC.

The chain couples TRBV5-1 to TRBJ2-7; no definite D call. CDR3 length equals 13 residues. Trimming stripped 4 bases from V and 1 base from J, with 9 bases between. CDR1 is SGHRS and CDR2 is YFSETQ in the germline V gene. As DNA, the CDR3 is TGCGCCAGCAGCCCTCCCAGTTCCTACGAGCAGTACTTC. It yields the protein CASSPPSSYEQYF.

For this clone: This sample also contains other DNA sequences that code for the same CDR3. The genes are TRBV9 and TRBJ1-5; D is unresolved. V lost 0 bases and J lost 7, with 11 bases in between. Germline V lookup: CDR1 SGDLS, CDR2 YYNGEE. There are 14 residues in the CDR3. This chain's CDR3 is CASSVGVGEQPQHF. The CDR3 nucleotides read TGTGCCAGCAGCGTAGGGGTCGGAGAACAGCCCCAGCATTTT.

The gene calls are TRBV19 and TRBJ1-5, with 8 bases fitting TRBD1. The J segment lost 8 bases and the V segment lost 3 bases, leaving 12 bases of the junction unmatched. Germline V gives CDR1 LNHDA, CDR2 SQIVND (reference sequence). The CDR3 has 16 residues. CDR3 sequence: CASSIQGAVVRKPQHF. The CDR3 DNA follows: TGTGCCAGTAGTATTCAGGGGGCAGTGGTCCGTAAGCCCCAGCATTTT. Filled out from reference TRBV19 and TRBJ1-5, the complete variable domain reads DGGITQSPKYLFRKEGQNVTLSCEQNLNHDAMYWYRQDPGQGLRLIYYSQIVNDFQKGDIAEGYSVSREKKESFPLTVTSAQKNPTAFYLCASSIQGAVVRKPQHFGDGTRLSIL.

The CDR3 DNA is TGCGCCAGCAGCTTCGCAGCGTACAACACCGGGGAGCTGTTTTTT. Protein product: CASSFAAYNTGELFF. J is TRBJ2-2 and V is TRBV5-1; D unresolved. Germline V gives CDR1 SGHRS, CDR2 YFSETQ. This CDR3 spans 15 amino acids. Between the trimmed V and J ends, which lost 2 bases and 2 bases, there was a span of 10 bases.

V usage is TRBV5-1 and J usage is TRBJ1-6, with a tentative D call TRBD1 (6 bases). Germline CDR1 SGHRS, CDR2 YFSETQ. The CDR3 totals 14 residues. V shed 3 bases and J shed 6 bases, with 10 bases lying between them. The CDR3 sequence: CASSSGQINSPLHF. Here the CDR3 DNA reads TGCGCCAGCAGCTCCGGACAGATTAATTCACCCCTCCACTTT.

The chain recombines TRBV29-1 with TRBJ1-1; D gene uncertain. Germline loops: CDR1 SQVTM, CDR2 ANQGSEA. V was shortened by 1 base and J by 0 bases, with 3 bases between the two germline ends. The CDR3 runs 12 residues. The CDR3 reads CSVEVVNTEAFF. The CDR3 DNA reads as TGCAGCGTTGAAGTCGTGAACACTGAAGCTTTCTTT.

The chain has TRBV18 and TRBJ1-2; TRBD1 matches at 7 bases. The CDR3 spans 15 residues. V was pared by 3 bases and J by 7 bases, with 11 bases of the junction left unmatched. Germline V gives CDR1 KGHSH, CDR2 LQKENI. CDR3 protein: CASSPSGQKVIGYTF. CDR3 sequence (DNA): TGTGCCAGCTCACCCTCGGGACAGAAGGTTATTGGCTACACCTTC.

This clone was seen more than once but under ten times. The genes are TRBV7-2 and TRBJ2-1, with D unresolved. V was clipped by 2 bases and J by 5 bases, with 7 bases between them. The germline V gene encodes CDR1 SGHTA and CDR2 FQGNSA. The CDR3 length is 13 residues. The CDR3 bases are TGTGCCAGCAGCTTAAGGGCTAACAATGAGCAGTTCTTC. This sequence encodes CASSLRANNEQFF.

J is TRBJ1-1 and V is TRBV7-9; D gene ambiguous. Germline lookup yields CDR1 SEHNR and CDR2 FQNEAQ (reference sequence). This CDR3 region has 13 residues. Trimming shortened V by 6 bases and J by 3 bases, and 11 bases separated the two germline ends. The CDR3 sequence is CASSLRGDTEAFF. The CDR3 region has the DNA TGTGCCAGCAGTTTAAGAGGAGACACTGAAGCTTTCTTT.

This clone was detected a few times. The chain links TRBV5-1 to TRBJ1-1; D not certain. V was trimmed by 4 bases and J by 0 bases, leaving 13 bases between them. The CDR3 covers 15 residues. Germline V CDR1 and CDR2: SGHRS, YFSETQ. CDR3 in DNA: TGCGCCAGCAGCCAACCCGACGTACTGAACACTGAAGCTTTCTTT. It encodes CASSQPDVLNTEAFF. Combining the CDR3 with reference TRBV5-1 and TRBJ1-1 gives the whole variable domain KAGVTQTPRYLIKTRGQQVTLSCSPISGHRSVSWYQQTPGQGLQFLFEYFSETQRNKGNFPGRFSGRQFSNSRSEMNVSTLELGDSALYLCASSQPDVLNTEAFFGQGTRLTVV.

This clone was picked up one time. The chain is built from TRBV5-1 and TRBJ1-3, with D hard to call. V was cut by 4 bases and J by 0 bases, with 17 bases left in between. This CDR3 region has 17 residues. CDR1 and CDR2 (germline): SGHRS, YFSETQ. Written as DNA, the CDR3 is TGCGCCAGCAGCCCGTTTGGAGGTGGTGTCTCTGGAAACACCATATATTTT. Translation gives CASSPFGGGVSGNTIYF.

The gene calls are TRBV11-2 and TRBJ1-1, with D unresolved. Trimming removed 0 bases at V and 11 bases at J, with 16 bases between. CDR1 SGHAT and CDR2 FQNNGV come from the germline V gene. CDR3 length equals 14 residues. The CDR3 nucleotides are TGTGCCAGCAGCTTAGAGGCAGGACCCATGACGGCTTTCTTT. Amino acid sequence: CASSLEAGPMTAFF.

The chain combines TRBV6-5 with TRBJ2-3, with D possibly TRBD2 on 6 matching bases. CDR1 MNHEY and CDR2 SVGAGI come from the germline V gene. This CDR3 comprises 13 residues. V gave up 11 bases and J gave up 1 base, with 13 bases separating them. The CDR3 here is CAAQRVRTDTQYF. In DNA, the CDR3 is TGTGCCGCCCAGCGGGTTCGCACAGATACGCAGTATTTT.

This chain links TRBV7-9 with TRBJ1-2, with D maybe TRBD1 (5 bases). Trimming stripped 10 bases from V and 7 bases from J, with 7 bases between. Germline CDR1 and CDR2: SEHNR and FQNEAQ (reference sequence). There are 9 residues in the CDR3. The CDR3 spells CATTVGYTF. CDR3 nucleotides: TGTGCCACGACAGTTGGCTACACCTTC.

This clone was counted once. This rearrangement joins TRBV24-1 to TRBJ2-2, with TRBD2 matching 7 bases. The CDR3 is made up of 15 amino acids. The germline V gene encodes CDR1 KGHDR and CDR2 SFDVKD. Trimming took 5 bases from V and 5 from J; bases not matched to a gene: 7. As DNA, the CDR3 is TGTGCCACCAGTGTTGCGGGAGCTGGAACCGGGGAGCTGTTTTTT. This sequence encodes CATSVAGAGTGELFF.